The entry below describes one TCR beta chain. Its target is not known. The sample originates from a study of cytomegalovirus exposure and HLA in healthy donors. Study findings and constraints: The authors listed approximately 160 TCR beta chains as cytomegalovirus-associated. Of the V segments, some could not be distinguished, including TRBV6-2 and TRBV6-3, and were excluded. An observed cluster of highly shared sequence variants was recorded as a likely sequencing artifact. Rare TCR sequences predominated, though certain public TCRs were found in many donors.

This CDR3 contains 18 residues. J was trimmed by 2 bases and V by 5 bases; bases with no gene match: 15. From germline, CDR1 is MGHDK and CDR2 SYGVNS. The PCR made use of 60 Vbeta and 13 Jbeta primers. The data were produced by immunoSEQ multiplex PCR, yet TCRdb's version contains in-frame clones alone and is incomplete. The sample carries about 200,000 clones, roughly four fifths recorded once. The source material was PBMCs. This chain joins TRBV25-1 and TRBJ2-3; TRBD2 aligns across 8 bases. The receptor was isolated from a middle-aged woman in good health and CMV-seronegative. The CDR3 sequence is CASSPWRREGLSTDTQYF. The CDR3 DNA sequence: TGTGCCAGCAGTCCCTGGAGACGGGAGGGCCTCTCCACAGATACGCAGTATTTT.